The 20 T cell receptor beta chains below come from one sample, sequenced in a study of cytomegalovirus exposure and HLA in healthy donors (TCRdb year 2017). The library was generated by the immunoSEQ multiplex PCR assay. A mixture of 60 forward primers for TCR Vbeta segments and 13 reverse primers for TCR Jbeta segments was used in the multiplex PCR. The table was pulled from immuneACCESS by TCRdb, which kept in-frame rearrangements only. Such tables lose some clones; where checked, under half of the loss comes from unresolved V genes, and the rest has no known cause. The sample profile shows approximately 100,000 clones; 65% to 75% of them were found once. The ten largest clones capture approximately 10% of the sample. Sequenced: PBMCs. Every receptor here comes from a man in his forties in good health and CMV-seropositive.

The rearrangement joins TRBV7-9 to TRBJ2-1; D is unresolved. V lost 5 bases and J lost 2, with 13 bases in between. The CDR3 contains 15 residues. Germline V gene lookup returns CDR1 SEHNR and CDR2 FQNEAQ (reference sequence). The CDR3 region has the DNA TGTGCCAGCAGCCGGCCGGGTGGCCCCTACAATGAGCAGTTCTTC. Protein: CASSRPGGPYNEQFF. Full variable domain (rest looked up from reference TRBV7-9 and TRBJ2-1): DTGVSQNPRHKITKRGQNVTFRCDPISEHNRLYWYRQTLGQGPEFLTYFQNEAQLEKSRLLSDRFSAERPKGSFSTLEIQRTEQGDSAMYLCASSRPGGPYNEQFFGPGTRLTVL.

The genes are TRBV19 and TRBJ2-2; TRBD1 is a possible D gene (6 bases). Germline V CDR1 and CDR2: LNHDA, SQIVND (reference sequence). This CDR3 has 14 amino acids. The V gene lost 3 bases and the J gene lost 7 bases, with 12 bases spanning the gap. The CDR3 is CASSMVQGIGELFF. CDR3 DNA: TGTGCCAGTAGTATGGTACAGGGAATCGGGGAGCTGTTTTTT. The variable domain in full, completed from reference TRBV19 and TRBJ2-2, reads DGGITQSPKYLFRKEGQNVTLSCEQNLNHDAMYWYRQDPGQGLRLIYYSQIVNDFQKGDIAEGYSVSREKKESFPLTVTSAQKNPTAFYLCASSMVQGIGELFFGEGSRLTVL.

V and J are TRBV11-3 and TRBJ2-3, with 7 bases lining up with TRBD2. V shed 2 bases, J shed 0 bases, and the junction held 2 bases outside the gene matches. The CDR3 runs to 15 residues. Germline V gene sequence: CDR1 SGHNT, CDR2 YENEEA. In nucleotides, the CDR3 is TGTGCCAGCAGCTTAAGCGGGACTAGCACAGATACGCAGTATTTT. Encoded protein: CASSLSGTSTDTQYF. The full variable domain, completed using reference TRBV11-3 and TRBJ2-3, is EAGVVQSPRYKIIEKKQPVAFWCNPISGHNTLYWYLQNLGQGPELLIRYENEEAVDDSQLPKDRFSAERLKGVDSTLKIQPAELGDSAVYLCASSLSGTSTDTQYFGPGTRLTVL.

This chain's CDR3 is CASSIGTRASNQPQHF. Here the CDR3 DNA reads TGTGCCAGTAGTATCGGGACAAGGGCTAGCAATCAGCCCCAGCATTTT. V and J are TRBV19 and TRBJ1-5; D perhaps matches TRBD1 (6 bases). CDR1 and CDR2 from the germline V gene are LNHDA and SQIVND (reference sequence). Trimming shortened V by 3 bases and J by 0 bases, and 12 bases separated the two germline ends. The CDR3 is made up of 16 amino acids.

The chain joins TRBV7-2 to TRBJ1-2; D is unclear. This CDR3 has 15 amino acids. Trimming took 5 bases from V and 0 from J, leaving 13 bases between them. Germline lookup yields CDR1 SGHTA and CDR2 FQGNSA. Here the CDR3 DNA reads TGTGCCAGCAGCCCCCGGACGGACTCTAACTATGGCTACACCTTC. It yields the protein CASSPRTDSNYGYTF.

The chain employs TRBV5-8 and TRBJ2-5, with D perhaps matching TRBD1 (6 bases). The CDR3 length is 14 residues. Trimming cost V 5 bases and J 7 bases, with 18 bases left between them. The germline V gene has CDR1 SGHTS and CDR2 YDEGEE. CDR3 loop: CASSPAGVPGTQYF. CDR3 sequence (DNA): TGTGCCAGCAGTCCAGCAGGGGTCCCAGGGACCCAGTACTTC.

The genes are TRBV21-1 and TRBJ2-5; the DNA was not compared with TRBD1, the D call given in the table. TRBV21-1 is annotated as a pseudogene. This CDR3 is 13 amino acids long. CDR3 nucleotides: TGTGCCAGCAGCAAAACAGGGTCTGAGACCCAGTACTTC. Translation gives CASSKTGSETQYF.

This chain joins TRBV6-1 and TRBJ2-7; 10 bases match TRBD2. V lost 4 bases, J lost 4 bases, and 16 bases stayed unmatched. CDR3 length: 18 amino acids. Per germline, CDR1 MNHNS and CDR2 SASEGT. CDR3 sequence (DNA): TGTGCCAGCAGTGCCCCCGGGACTAGCGTTAGTTGGGGTTACGAGCAGTACGTC. This codes for CASSAPGTSVSWGYEQYV.

The chain combines TRBV6-1 with TRBJ1-1, with D hard to call. From germline, CDR1 is MNHNS and CDR2 SASEGT. The CDR3 loop spans 13 amino acids. V dropped 5 bases and J dropped 4 bases, with 11 bases sitting between them. The CDR3 loop reads CASSPERGTEAFF. CDR3 bases: TGTGCCAGCAGTCCGGAACGCGGCACTGAAGCTTTCTTT.

This chain uses TRBV29-1 with TRBJ2-3; 7 bases are shared with TRBD1. CDR3 length equals 13 residues. From germline, CDR1 is SQVTM and CDR2 ANQGSEA. V dropped 4 bases and J dropped 2; count of bases not matched to a gene: 3. DNA for the CDR3: TGCAGCGTTGGCAGGGGGAACACAGATACGCAGTATTTT. This sequence encodes CSVGRGNTDTQYF.

This chain joins TRBV9 and TRBJ2-1; TRBD2 might be the D (7 bases). Per germline, CDR1 SGDLS and CDR2 YYNGEE. Between the trimmed V and J ends, which lost 0 bases and 2 bases, there was a span of 21 bases. This CDR3 has 19 amino acids. This CDR3 is CASSVGGGGGRSTYNEQFF. The CDR3, as DNA: TGTGCCAGCAGCGTAGGAGGGGGTGGCGGGAGATCGACCTACAATGAGCAGTTCTTC.

The CDR3, as DNA: TGTGCCAGCAGCCAGGGATTGGGGAGCTCCTACGAGCAGTACGTC. Encoded protein: CASSQGLGSSYEQYV. The V gene is TRBV14, the J gene TRBJ2-7, with D possibly TRBD2 on 5 matching bases. The CDR3 totals 15 residues. CDR1 SGHDN and CDR2 FVKESK come from the germline V gene. V lost 3 bases and J 0 bases, leaving 12 bases between the germline ends.

The rearrangement joins TRBV28 to TRBJ2-7; D is possibly TRBD1 (7 bases). The CDR3 consists of 14 residues. CDR1 and CDR2 (germline): MDHEN, SYDVKM. Trimming removed 4 bases from V and 0 bases from J, with 10 bases in between. The CDR3: CASSWRDSSYEQYF. CDR3 DNA sequence: TGTGCCAGCAGTTGGCGGGACAGCTCCTACGAGCAGTACTTC. The entire variable domain, with the rest obtained from reference TRBV28 and TRBJ2-7, is as follows: DVKVTQSSRYLVKRTGEKVFLECVQDMDHENMFWYRQDPGLGLRLIYFSYDVKMKEKGDIPEGYSVSREKKERFSLILESASTNQTSMYLCASSWRDSSYEQYFGPGTRLTVT.

This rearrangement joins TRBV4-3 to TRBJ2-7; no clear D gene. The CDR3 extends over 15 amino acids. With 1 base removed from V and 3 bases from J, the gap between germline ends came to 13 bases. Germline V gene data show CDR1 as LGHNA and CDR2 as YSLEER. The CDR3, as DNA: TGCGCCAGCAGCCAAGGTCGGCAGGCCCTCTACGAGCAGTACTTC. Its protein product is CASSQGRQALYEQYF.

The chain joins TRBV27 to TRBJ2-6; 7 positions match TRBD2. The CDR3 is made up of 16 amino acids. Germline V gene data show CDR1 as MNHEY and CDR2 as SMNVEV (reference sequence). V lost 2 bases to trimming and J lost 1 base; unmatched junction nucleotides: 2. The CDR3 DNA sequence: TGTGCCAGCAGTTTAGTGGGGGGGTCTGGGGCCAACGTCCTGACTTTC. Amino acid sequence: CASSLVGGSGANVLTF. The complete variable domain, with remaining parts taken from reference TRBV27 and TRBJ2-6, reads EAQVTQNPRYLITVTGKKLTVTCSQNMNHEYMSWYRQDPGLGLRQIYYSMNVEVTDKGDVPEGYKVSRKEKRNFPLILESPSPNQTSLYFCASSLVGGSGANVLTFGAGSRLTVL.

This chain joins TRBV27 and TRBJ2-1; 7 bases are shared with TRBD2. This CDR3 region has 15 residues. Unmatched junction bases numbered 1, after V lost 0 bases and J lost 2 bases. Per the germline V gene, CDR1 is MNHEY and CDR2 is SMNVEV (reference sequence). For the CDR3, the DNA is TGTGCCAGCAGTTTATCGGGGAGGGCCTACAATGAGCAGTTCTTC. Translating it yields CASSLSGRAYNEQFF.

The J gene is TRBJ1-4, the V gene TRBV5-5, with 7 bases that match TRBD1. This CDR3 is built from 13 residues. The germline CDR1 and CDR2 sequences are SGHKS and YYEKEE (reference sequence). The V gene end was trimmed by 3 bases and the J gene end by 11 bases; junction bases not matched to a gene: 7. The CDR3 sequence: CASSWDDRVKLFF. The DNA for the CDR3 is TGTGCCAGCAGCTGGGACGACAGGGTTAAACTGTTTTTT.

The chain joins TRBV10-1 to TRBJ1-3; possible D gene TRBD1, 5 bases. V shed 4 bases and J shed 4 bases, with 8 bases lying between them. The CDR3 covers 13 residues. The germline V gene encodes CDR1 WNHNN and CDR2 SYGVQD (reference sequence). The CDR3 DNA reads as TGCGCCAGCAGTGCGACAGTGGGAAACACCATATATTTT. Protein sequence: CASSATVGNTIYF.

This chain connects TRBV11-3 to TRBJ2-1; 12 nucleotides match TRBD2. There are 15 residues in the CDR3. Germline V CDR1 and CDR2: SGHNT, YENEEA. V was pared by 6 bases and J by 8 bases, with 8 bases of the junction left unmatched. The chain's CDR3 is CASSYLAGGWDEQFF. The DNA of the CDR3 is TGTGCCAGCAGTTACCTAGCGGGAGGGTGGGATGAGCAGTTCTTC.

The rearrangement joins TRBV30 to TRBJ2-2; D gene ambiguous. Germline values: CDR1 GTSNPN, CDR2 SVGIG (reference sequence). The V gene lost 0 bases and the J gene lost 8 bases, with 13 bases spanning the gap. There are 14 residues in the CDR3. CDR3 in amino acids: CAWSVLVPTGELFF. CDR3 nucleotide sequence: TGTGCCTGGAGTGTACTCGTTCCGACTGGGGAGCTGTTTTTT.